This T cell receptor beta chain was identified in a study of T cell responses to AZD1222 COVID-19 vaccine. Study in general: Whether given at about 4 or about 12 weeks, second doses were pooled.

The germline gives CDR1 MRHNA, CDR2 SNTAGT. The CDR3 totals 16 residues. V was pared by 4 bases and J by 4 bases, with 9 bases of the junction left unmatched. Generated by immunoSEQ multiplex PCR, the TCRdb table keeps only in-frame clones and is missing some. The sample records under 130,000 clones, around 94% being singletons. This clone was recorded only once. Its antigen is undetermined. The study, taken as a whole, reports: Donors were largely white British and mainly female; clonal diversity was possibly underestimated.

The receptor was isolated from an adult in good health. The sequencing used peripheral blood, collected on day 0 of AZD1222 vaccination. V gene TRBV6-4 combines with J gene TRBJ2-3; TRBD2 aligns across 9 bases. CDR3 in DNA: TGTGCCAGCAGTGCCTCTGGGCGGGGGGGCCCAGATACGCAGTATTTT. This gives the protein CASSASGRGGPDTQYF.